The 23 T cell receptor beta chains below come from one sample, sequenced in a study of cytomegalovirus exposure and HLA in healthy donors. Researchers ran the PCR with 60 Vbeta and 13 Jbeta primers. This table comes from immunoSEQ multiplex PCR, and its TCRdb copy is limited to in-frame clones, with some not included. Its table lists over 55,000 clones. Sequenced sample: PBMCs. The receptors derive from a boy aged 5-17 years in good health and CMV-seronegative.

CDR3: CASSPGTGGRRTQYF. CDR3 nucleotide sequence: TGTGCCAGTAGTCCCGGGACAGGGGGAAGGAGGACCCAGTACTTC. The chain joins TRBV19 to TRBJ2-5, with 11 positions matching TRBD1. CDR3 length equals 15 residues. The junction had 9 bases not matched to a gene; V was cut back by 5 bases and J by 7 bases. The germline V gene has CDR1 LNHDA and CDR2 SQIVND (reference sequence). The whole variable domain, filled in from reference TRBV19 and TRBJ2-5, reads DGGITQSPKYLFRKEGQNVTLSCEQNLNHDAMYWYRQDPGQGLRLIYYSQIVNDFQKGDIAEGYSVSREKKESFPLTVTSAQKNPTAFYLCASSPGTGGRRTQYFGPGTRLLVL.

The V and J genes are TRBV11-1 and TRBJ2-5; D gene ambiguous. Trimming took off 3 bases at V and 2 bases at J, with 7 bases between the two ends. CDR1 is SGHAT and CDR2 is FQDESV in the germline V gene (reference sequence). The CDR3 totals 13 residues. CDR3 nucleotides: TGTGCCAGCAGCTTGGCCAGTCAAGAGACCCAGTACTTC. Protein sequence: CASSLASQETQYF. The whole variable domain, remainder taken from reference TRBV11-1 and TRBJ2-5, is EAEVAQSPRYKITEKSQAVAFWCDPISGHATLYWYRQILGQGPELLVQFQDESVVDDSQLPKDRFSAERLKGVDSTLKIQPAELGDSAMYLCASSLASQETQYFGPGTRLLVL.

The CDR3 sequence is CASSVRSGGTEAFF. CDR3 coding DNA: TGTGCCAGCAGCGTCCGATCAGGGGGCACTGAAGCTTTCTTT. The gene calls are TRBV9 and TRBJ1-1; 7 nucleotides match TRBD1. Trimming cost V 2 bases and J 4 bases; bases outside gene matches: 5. This CDR3 is built from 14 residues. Per germline, CDR1 SGDLS and CDR2 YYNGEE.

The CDR3 protein is CASTAGDIGEQYF. In DNA, the CDR3 is TGCGCCAGCACCGCGGGGGATATAGGCGAGCAGTACTTC. V is TRBV10-1 and J is TRBJ2-7; TRBD2 matches at 7 bases. The germline gives CDR1 WNHNN, CDR2 SYGVQD (reference sequence). This CDR3 has 13 residues. With 7 bases clipped from V and 6 bases from J, the junction kept 9 bases outside the gene matches.

This chain links TRBV11-1 with TRBJ2-3, with D uncertain. In germline, CDR1 is SGHAT, CDR2 FQDESV (reference sequence). V lost 4 bases, J lost 0 bases, and 2 bases lay in between. This CDR3 is built from 12 residues. CDR3 DNA: TGTGCCAGCAGCTCTAGCACAGATACGCAGTATTTT. The encoded protein is CASSSSTDTQYF.

The rearrangement links TRBV7-2 to TRBJ1-4, with TRBD1 as a possible D gene (5 bases). Germline assignment: CDR1 SGHTA and CDR2 FQGNSA. Deletions cut 3 bases from V and 4 bases from J, with 9 bases between. The CDR3 contains 14 residues. CDR3 sequence reads: CASSLGGGNEKLFF. CDR3 nucleotides: TGTGCCAGCAGCTTGGGGGGGGGTAATGAAAAACTGTTTTTT.

The rearrangement joins TRBV29-1 to TRBJ2-7; a weak D match, TRBD1 (5 bases). The CDR3 contains 12 residues. Trimming took off 2 bases at V and 3 bases at J, with 8 bases between the two ends. CDR1 SQVTM and CDR2 ANQGSEA come from the germline V gene. CDR3 nucleotide sequence: TGCAGCGTTGAATCCCAGGGCTACGAGCAGTACTTC. It translates to CSVESQGYEQYF.

DNA for the CDR3: TGTGCCAGCAGTGAAGTCGGAGGTTACGAGCAGTACTTC. Encoded protein: CASSEVGGYEQYF. The chain uses TRBV2 and TRBJ2-7; TRBD2 is a possible D gene (5 bases). Germline V gives CDR1 SNHLY, CDR2 FYNNEI. The CDR3 loop spans 13 amino acids. V lost 1 base and J 4 bases, leaving 8 bases between the germline ends.

The genes are TRBV5-6 and TRBJ1-5; 8 nucleotides align to TRBD1. The CDR3 sequence is 14 residues long. Germline V gives CDR1 SGHDT, CDR2 YYEEEE. Losses at the gene ends were 2 bases for V and 7 bases for J; bases not matched to a gene: 5. The CDR3 is CASSFGQGGQPQHF. The CDR3 coding sequence is TGTGCCAGCAGCTTTGGACAGGGAGGCCAGCCCCAGCATTTT.

The chain uses TRBV5-8 and TRBJ2-7; 8 bases line up with TRBD2. This CDR3 comprises 17 residues. After removal of 4 bases from V and 2 bases from J, the junction contained 14 bases not matched to a gene. The germline V gene encodes CDR1 SGHTS and CDR2 YDEGEE. CDR3 coding DNA: TGTGCCAGCAGCCAAGCTCTAGCGGGCCTGGGGACCTACGAGCAGTACTTC. This gives the protein CASSQALAGLGTYEQYF.

The rearrangement uses TRBV2 and TRBJ2-3; TRBD2 matches at 11 bases. This CDR3 has 15 residues. V lost 9 bases, J lost 0 bases, and 5 bases stayed unmatched. Germline loops: CDR1 SNHLY, CDR2 FYNNEI. This chain's CDR3 is CARGTSGASTDTQYF. The CDR3 nucleotides read TGTGCCAGGGGGACTAGCGGTGCTAGCACAGATACGCAGTATTTT.

This chain links TRBV30 with TRBJ2-3, with 10 nucleotides matching TRBD1. The CDR3 consists of 15 residues. Germline V gene sequence: CDR1 GTSNPN, CDR2 SVGIG (reference sequence). V shed 5 bases, J shed 3 bases, and the junction held 8 bases outside the gene matches. The CDR3: CAWSPGDRGTDTQYF. The DNA for the CDR3 is TGTGCCTGGTCACCCGGGGACAGGGGAACAGATACGCAGTATTTT.

The chain links TRBV13 to TRBJ1-2; D call uncertain. This CDR3 has 14 residues. Germline V gives CDR1 PRHDT, CDR2 FYEKMQ (reference sequence). Between the trimmed V and J ends, which lost 0 bases and 8 bases, there was a span of 13 bases. The CDR3 DNA reads TGTGCCAGCAGCTTAGGCGGGAAATCTATGGGCTACACCTTC. As protein: CASSLGGKSMGYTF.

This chain links TRBV19 with TRBJ2-7; 11 nucleotides agree with TRBD2. CDR1 and CDR2 from the germline V gene are LNHDA and SQIVND (reference sequence). Trimming removed 4 bases from V and 3 bases from J; junction bases left unmatched: 5. The CDR3 extends over 15 amino acids. Written as DNA, the CDR3 is TGTGCCAGTAGTAAGGAGGGGACTAGCGGCTACGAGCAGTACTTC. It specifies CASSKEGTSGYEQYF.

V and J are TRBV6-5 and TRBJ1-5; 8 bases line up with TRBD1. Germline CDR1 reads MNHEY; CDR2 reads SVGAGI. The CDR3 length is 13 residues. J gave up 11 bases and V 3 bases, and 6 bases lay outside the gene matches. The CDR3 here is CASSYDRGEAQHF. The CDR3 DNA reads as TGTGCCAGCAGTTATGACAGGGGAGAGGCCCAGCATTTT.

The chain couples TRBV4-1 to TRBJ1-1; maybe TRBD1 (6 bases). Between the trimmed V and J ends, which lost 5 bases and 7 bases, there was a span of 11 bases. The CDR3 covers 12 residues. The germline V gene encodes CDR1 MGHRA and CDR2 YSYEKL. The DNA of the CDR3 is TGCGCCAGCAGCGCGGACAGTATTGAAGCTTTCTTT. Translation gives CASSADSIEAFF.

The V and J genes are TRBV18 and TRBJ1-2; tentatively, D is TRBD1 (6 bases). The germline V gene has CDR1 KGHSH and CDR2 LQKENI. Trimming removed 3 bases from V and 5 bases from J, with 10 bases in between. This CDR3 has 13 amino acids. Here the CDR3 DNA reads TGTGCCAGCTCACCCAACAGGGATTATGGCTACACCTTC. Its protein is CASSPNRDYGYTF.

The chain joins TRBV9 to TRBJ2-1; 9 bases agree with TRBD2. The ends lost 0 bases at V and 3 bases at J; junction bases unmatched: 1. The V gene's germline CDR1 is SGDLS and CDR2 YYNGEE. This CDR3 comprises 15 residues. CDR3 in DNA: TGTGCCAGCAGCGTAGAGACTAGCGGCTACAATGAGCAGTTCTTC. As protein: CASSVETSGYNEQFF.

The CDR3 is CASTTGGSGSYEQYF. In DNA, the CDR3 is TGTGCCAGTACTACCGGGGGGAGCGGGTCCTACGAGCAGTACTTC. V and J are TRBV19 and TRBJ2-7; 7 bases align to TRBD2. V was clipped by 7 bases and J by 1 base; unmatched bases: 10. The CDR3 extends over 15 amino acids. CDR1 is LNHDA, CDR2 SQIVND, per germline (reference sequence).

V gene TRBV7-9 combines with J gene TRBJ1-4; the match to TRBD1 covers 7 bases. Germline V lookup: CDR1 SEHNR, CDR2 FQNEAQ (reference sequence). J was trimmed by 5 bases and V by 4 bases; bases with no gene match: 10. There are 16 residues in the CDR3. The CDR3 spells CASSSRESTGNEKLFF. The DNA of the CDR3 is TGTGCCAGCAGCTCGAGGGAGTCGACAGGGAATGAAAAACTGTTTTTT.

CDR3 region: CASSQARSYSPLHF. CDR3 in DNA: TGTGCCAGCAGCCAAGCGCGGTCATATTCACCCCTCCACTTT. The V call is TRBV14, the J call TRBJ1-6; D not resolved. CDR1 and CDR2 from the germline V gene are SGHDN and FVKESK. With 1 base removed from V and 8 bases from J, the gap between germline ends came to 9 bases. CDR3 length equals 14 residues.

The chain uses TRBV19 and TRBJ2-7; maybe TRBD1 (6 bases). Germline CDR1 LNHDA, CDR2 SQIVND (reference sequence). V was trimmed by 1 base and J by 2 bases, leaving 9 bases between them. This CDR3 has 14 amino acids. Here the CDR3 reads CASSIGGPTYEQYF. In DNA form, the CDR3 reads TGTGCCAGTAGTATAGGGGGGCCTACCTACGAGCAGTACTTC.

The chain employs TRBV9 and TRBJ2-1, with D tentatively TRBD1 (6 bases). The germline V gene has CDR1 SGDLS and CDR2 YYNGEE. The V and J ends lost 1 base and 8 bases respectively, with 16 bases between them. This CDR3 contains 15 residues. CDR3 amino acids: CASSVQGQPVYEQFF. In DNA, the CDR3 is TGTGCCAGCAGCGTACAGGGACAACCAGTTTATGAGCAGTTCTTC.